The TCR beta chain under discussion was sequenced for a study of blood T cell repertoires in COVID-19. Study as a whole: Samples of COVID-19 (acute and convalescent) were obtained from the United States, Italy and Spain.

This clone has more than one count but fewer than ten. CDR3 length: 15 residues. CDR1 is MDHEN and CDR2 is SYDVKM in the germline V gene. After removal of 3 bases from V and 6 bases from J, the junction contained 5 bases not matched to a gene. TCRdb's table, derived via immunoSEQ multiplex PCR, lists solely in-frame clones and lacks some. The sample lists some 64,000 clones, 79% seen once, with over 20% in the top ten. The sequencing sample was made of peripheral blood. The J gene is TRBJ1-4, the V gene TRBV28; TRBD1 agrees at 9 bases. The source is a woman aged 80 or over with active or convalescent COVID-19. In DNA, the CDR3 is TGTGCCAGCAGTTTTATCGGGACAGGGCATGAAAAACTGTTTTTT. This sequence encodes CASSFIGTGHEKLFF.